This T cell receptor beta chain was identified during a study of regulatory T cells in long-lasting Graves disease. This clonotype was detected ten times or more. The target antigen is unknown. Sequencing libraries for TCR beta were prepared with iRepertoire HTBI primers and Arm-PCR of CDR3 regions. TCRdb itself ran the multiplex PCR reads through MiXCR, one entry per CDR3 protein. The data show fewer than 350,000 distinct CDR3 sequences, 18% seen once. Whole-study findings and limits: Gene preferences differed: TRBV28, TRBJ1-2, TRBJ2-5 in persistent cases. No thyroid tissue was studied; the work used peripheral blood only.

The sample's time point: newly diagnosed GD, antithyroid drugs for less than 3 months. The TCR library was made from RNA extracted from PBMCs. EDTA tubes collected nine milliliters of peripheral blood. Germline V gene sequence: CDR1 DFQATT, CDR2 SNEGSKA (reference sequence). This CDR3 has 15 amino acids. Sequencing used peripheral blood mononuclear cells (PBMCs), obtained at new diagnosis, from a patient treated with antithyroid drugs. The sequence derives from a female donor with Graves disease. The chain uses TRBV20-1 and TRBJ1-1; unclear D gene. CDR3 sequence reads: CAFPTLKEMNTEAFF. In nucleotides, the CDR3 is TGCGCGTTCCCCACTCTCAAAGAAATGAACACTGAAGCTTTCTTT.